The 16 T cell receptor beta chains given below trace back to one sample, sequenced in a study of identical twins. Each CDR3 protein is one row after TCRdb ran MiXCR on the 5' RACE reads. Of about 690,000 distinct CDR3 sequences detected, 21% appear once; the ten largest clones hold 4.3%. These data were also filed under a second study, of T cells expressing NK-cell markers.

Sample: PBMCs. The receptors were sampled from a woman younger than 35 in good health.

This chain connects TRBV11-2 to TRBJ2-1; TRBD2 is a possible D gene (6 bases). Looked up from germline, CDR1 is SGHAT and CDR2 is FQNNGV. V gave up 5 bases and J gave up 5 bases, with 34 bases separating them. The CDR3 is 21 amino acids. Here the CDR3 reads CASSRKSLATRPPIRHNEQFF. As DNA, the CDR3 is TGTGCCAGCAGCCGGAAGTCCCTAGCGACGCGCCCCCCGATCAGACACAATGAGCAGTTCTTC.

The chain joins TRBV20-1 to TRBJ1-5; 12 bases are a match to TRBD1. CDR3 length: 15 residues. Per the germline V gene, CDR1 is DFQATT and CDR2 is SNEGSKA (reference sequence). The junction had 11 bases not matched to a gene; V was cut back by 6 bases and J by 8 bases. This CDR3 is CSATGGTGGGEPQHF. CDR3 DNA: TGCAGTGCCACGGGCGGGACAGGGGGCGGGGAGCCCCAGCATTTT.

In nucleotides, the CDR3 is TGTGCCATCAGTGAGGAGATGTTTCCCAAGTCCGAGCAGTTCTTC. Its protein product is CAISEEMFPKSEQFF. The genes are TRBV10-3 and TRBJ2-1; D unresolved. The CDR3 covers 15 residues. The germline gives CDR1 ENHRY, CDR2 SYGVKD. Trimming stripped 2 bases from V and 10 bases from J, with 18 bases between.

This clonotype was recorded a few times. The chain combines TRBV12-3 or TRBV12-4 with TRBJ2-2, with 11 bases matching TRBD2. CDR3 length: 19 amino acids. V shed 5 bases and J 3 bases; nucleotides not matched to a gene: 14. The CDR3 DNA reads as TGTGCCAGCAGTCGCCCGGGACTAGCGGCACCTCCGGACACCGGGGAGCTGTTTTTT. Encoded protein: CASSRPGLAAPPDTGELFF.

The table lists this clonotype with a few counts. The rearrangement uses TRBV5-6 and TRBJ1-2; D gene ambiguous. This CDR3 has 14 amino acids. V shed 3 bases and J shed 2 bases, with 11 bases lying between them. Germline CDR1 and CDR2: SGHDT and YYEEEE. The CDR3 nucleotides read TGTGCCAGCAGCTATAAGACACGAAACTATGGCTACACCTTC. Amino acid sequence: CASSYKTRNYGYTF.

This clonotype was observed at least ten times. The chain recombines TRBV20-1 with TRBJ1-6; TRBD1 might be the D (5 bases). With 3 bases removed from V and 6 bases from J, the gap between germline ends came to 15 bases. Germline lookup yields CDR1 DFQATT and CDR2 SNEGSKA (reference sequence). The CDR3 runs 15 residues. In nucleotides, the CDR3 is TGCAGTGCTAGGGGGGACTGGGAGGGTAATTCACCCCTCCACTTT. It yields the protein CSARGDWEGNSPLHF.

This sequence joins TRBV12-5 and TRBJ2-5, with D possibly being TRBD2 (5 bases). CDR1 is LGHNT, CDR2 FRNRAP, per germline. The V gene lost 0 bases and the J gene lost 5 bases, with 10 bases spanning the gap. CDR3 size: 14 residues. For the CDR3, the DNA is TGTGCTAGTGGTTTGGTAGGAGCGGCGGAGACCCAGTACTTC. It encodes CASGLVGAAETQYF.

The chain couples TRBV11-2 to TRBJ2-2, with D perhaps given as TRBD1 or TRBD2 (5 bases each). The V gene's germline CDR1 is SGHAT and CDR2 FQNNGV. Trimming shortened V by 1 base and J by 7 bases, and 22 bases separated the two germline ends. CDR3 length equals 18 residues. As DNA, the CDR3 is TGTGCCAGCAGCTTAGGAGGGGCTAGAGCTAGTTCCGGCGGGGAGCTGTTTTTT. It codes for CASSLGGARASSGGELFF.

This clonotype was observed a handful of times. The chain is built from TRBV29-1 and TRBJ2-1, with 15 bases aligning to TRBD2. This CDR3 is built from 17 residues. CDR1 SQVTM and CDR2 ANQGSEA come from the germline V gene. V dropped 4 bases and J dropped 3; count of bases not matched to a gene: 7. The CDR3 here is CSVAGLAGGRSYNEQFF. The DNA of the CDR3 is TGCAGCGTTGCGGGACTAGCGGGGGGACGGAGCTACAATGAGCAGTTCTTC.

This chain links TRBV12-5 with TRBJ2-5; weak D call: TRBD2 (6 bases). Trimming stripped 1 base from V and 9 bases from J, with 18 bases between. Germline V lookup: CDR1 LGHNT, CDR2 FRNRAP. The CDR3 loop spans 15 amino acids. The CDR3 DNA is TGTGCTAGTGGTTTGGCGCAGGGTGGCTCGGGAGCCCAGTACTTC. Translating gives CASGLAQGGSGAQYF.

This chain connects TRBV7-9 to TRBJ2-7; no firm D call. The ends were cut back, 5 bases at V and 6 bases at J, with 11 bases in the middle. Germline V gene sequence: CDR1 SEHNR, CDR2 FQNEAQ (reference sequence). This CDR3 contains 12 residues. The CDR3 region is CASSLGPAEQYF. As DNA, the CDR3 is TGTGCCAGCAGCCTCGGACCCGCCGAGCAGTACTTC. Combining the CDR3 with reference TRBV7-9 and TRBJ2-7 gives the whole variable domain DTGVSQNPRHKITKRGQNVTFRCDPISEHNRLYWYRQTLGQGPEFLTYFQNEAQLEKSRLLSDRFSAERPKGSFSTLEIQRTEQGDSAMYLCASSLGPAEQYFGPGTRLTVT.

The CDR3 DNA is TGTGCCAGCTCACCACAGAATAGTCCGGGCGACGAGCAGTACTTC. It encodes CASSPQNSPGDEQYF. The chain carries TRBV18 and TRBJ2-7, with no clear D. This CDR3 spans 15 amino acids. V was shortened by 1 base and J by 5 bases, with 15 bases between the two germline ends. The germline CDR1 and CDR2 sequences are KGHSH and LQKENI.

A few counts support this clonotype. The chain combines TRBV10-3 with TRBJ2-5, with D perhaps TRBD2 (5 bases). V was pared by 4 bases and J by 5 bases, with 11 bases between. The CDR3 contains 13 residues. Germline V gene lookup returns CDR1 ENHRY and CDR2 SYGVKD. CDR3 in DNA: TGTGCCATCAGTGCATCTGGGGAGGAGACCCAGTACTTC. Amino acids: CAISASGEETQYF.

The chain uses TRBV5-1 and TRBJ1-2, with D possibly being TRBD1 (6 bases). This CDR3 contains 13 residues. Per the germline V gene, CDR1 is SGHRS and CDR2 is YFSETQ. V was pared by 0 bases and J by 8 bases, with 11 bases between. The CDR3 sequence is CASSLDRVEGYTF. The CDR3 nucleotides are TGCGCCAGCAGCTTGGACAGGGTGGAGGGCTACACCTTC. Using reference TRBV5-1 and TRBJ1-2 for the parts outside the CDR3, the full variable domain is KAGVTQTPRYLIKTRGQQVTLSCSPISGHRSVSWYQQTPGQGLQFLFEYFSETQRNKGNFPGRFSGRQFSNSRSEMNVSTLELGDSALYLCASSLDRVEGYTFGSGTRLTVV.

This clonotype was counted between two and nine times. This chain uses TRBV24-1 with TRBJ2-1, with D possibly being TRBD1 (5 bases). The CDR3 sequence is 13 residues long. The germline V and J ends were trimmed by 3 bases and 10 bases, with 12 bases remaining between them. CDR1 is KGHDR and CDR2 is SFDVKD in the germline V gene. The CDR3 DNA reads as TGTGCCACCAGTGATCCAACTCGACAGGAGCAGTTCTTC. This translates into CATSDPTRQEQFF.

CDR3 sequence (DNA): TGCAGTGCTAGAGGGCCTAGCGGGGGTTACAATGAGCAGTTCTTC. This encodes CSARGPSGGYNEQFF. The rearrangement links TRBV20-1 to TRBJ2-1, with 10 positions matching TRBD2. The germline V gene encodes CDR1 DFQATT and CDR2 SNEGSKA (reference sequence). The CDR3 sequence is 15 residues long. The V and J ends lost 1 base and 4 bases, in that order; junction bases with no gene match: 4.